Below are 23 T cell receptor beta chains sequenced from a single sample in a study of blood T cell repertoires in COVID-19. Some clones are missing from TCRdb's copy, which holds only in-frame ones; the method was immunoSEQ multiplex PCR. The table shows about 150,000 clones, with 87% occurring only once. Sequencing used peripheral blood. Every receptor here comes from a woman aged 60 to 75 with active or convalescent COVID-19.

The V and J genes are TRBV19 and TRBJ1-6; TRBD1 aligns across 7 bases. This CDR3 spans 15 amino acids. The V and J ends lost 7 bases and 7 bases, in that order; junction bases with no gene match: 10. Germline assignment: CDR1 LNHDA and CDR2 SQIVND (reference sequence). The CDR3 sequence: CASTLQGILNSPLHF. CDR3 nucleotide sequence: TGTGCCAGTACCTTACAGGGGATCTTAAATTCACCCCTCCACTTT.

J is TRBJ2-4 and V is TRBV6-5; 7 nucleotides line up with TRBD2. Germline V gives CDR1 MNHEY, CDR2 SVGAGI. The length of the CDR3 is 16 residues. V lost 0 bases to trimming and J lost 6 bases; unmatched junction nucleotides: 8. Written as DNA, the CDR3 is TGTGCCAGCAGTTACTCGACCCTGGGCGGGAGAAACATTCAGTACTTC. Its protein is CASSYSTLGGRNIQYF.

This clone has a single count. The chain uses TRBV11-2 and TRBJ2-5; TRBD2 aligns across 7 bases. CDR3 size: 16 residues. The germline gives CDR1 SGHAT, CDR2 FQNNGV. V gave up 5 bases and J gave up 5 bases; unmatched junction bases: 14. The CDR3 region is CASSGRLARDLETQYF. The CDR3 DNA is TGTGCCAGCAGCGGCCGACTAGCACGAGATCTGGAGACCCAGTACTTC. Full variable domain (remainder filled in from reference TRBV11-2 and TRBJ2-5): EAGVAQSPRYKIIEKRQSVAFWCNPISGHATLYWYQQILGQGPKLLIQFQNNGVVDDSQLPKDRFSAERLKGVDSTLKIQPAKLEDSAVYLCASSGRLARDLETQYFGPGTRLLVL.

The V call is TRBV18, the J call TRBJ1-4; 7 positions agree with TRBD1. The CDR3 is made up of 14 amino acids. Germline trimming cut 3 bases from V and 8 bases from J; bases unmatched to any gene: 6. CDR1 and CDR2 from the germline V gene are KGHSH and LQKENI. In DNA form, the CDR3 reads TGTGCCAGCTCACCCGAAGGGGGCAGGGAAAAACTGTTTTTT. It yields the protein CASSPEGGREKLFF.

V and J are TRBV7-2 and TRBJ2-1, with D possibly matching TRBD1 (5 bases). Germline V gene data show CDR1 as SGHTA and CDR2 as FQGNSA. This CDR3 comprises 15 residues. V shed 1 base and J shed 10 bases, with 17 bases lying between them. CDR3 sequence (DNA): TGTGCCAGCAGCTTAGTGGGGCAGGCCGCGGTAGAGCAGTTCTTC. It specifies CASSLVGQAAVEQFF.

The CDR3 DNA reads TGTGCCAGCAGCTTTTGGACTAGCGGTGCAGAAGAGACCCAGTACTTC. Translated, it gives CASSFWTSGAEETQYF. This rearrangement joins TRBV11-2 to TRBJ2-5, with 10 bases fitting TRBD2. Germline V gene sequence: CDR1 SGHAT, CDR2 FQNNGV. The CDR3 totals 16 residues. Trimming removed 3 bases from V and 3 bases from J; junction bases left unmatched: 7.

This clone has a handful of counts. The chain carries TRBV11-2 and TRBJ1-6, with unresolved D. The CDR3 runs 13 residues. The germline V gene encodes CDR1 SGHAT and CDR2 FQNNGV. With 7 bases removed from V and 10 bases from J, the gap between germline ends came to 14 bases. The CDR3 DNA reads TGTGCCAGCACCGAGCAAGAGGGATCACCCCTCCACTTT. Its translation: CASTEQEGSPLHF. The full variable domain, with the rest looked up from reference TRBV11-2 and TRBJ1-6, is EAGVAQSPRYKIIEKRQSVAFWCNPISGHATLYWYQQILGQGPKLLIQFQNNGVVDDSQLPKDRFSAERLKGVDSTLKIQPAKLEDSAVYLCASTEQEGSPLHFGNGTRLTVT.

This clone was detected once. This chain links TRBV10-3 with TRBJ2-5; 8 positions match TRBD1. The CDR3 loop spans 15 amino acids. J gave up 5 bases and V 6 bases, and 11 bases lay outside the gene matches. From germline, CDR1 is ENHRY and CDR2 SYGVKD. CDR3 region: CAISPTGVERETQYF. CDR3 in DNA: TGTGCCATCAGCCCGACAGGGGTTGAAAGGGAGACCCAGTACTTC.

This clone was counted between two and nine times. CDR3 coding DNA: TGTGCCAGCGCTAGCGGGACTAGCACAGATACGCAGTATTTT. This sequence encodes CASASGTSTDTQYF. The genes are TRBV6-4 and TRBJ2-3, with 9 bases identical to TRBD2. With 8 bases clipped from V and 0 bases from J, the junction kept 3 bases outside the gene matches. The germline gives CDR1 MRHNA, CDR2 SNTAGT. This CDR3 region has 14 residues.

The V and J genes are TRBV5-1 and TRBJ2-5; D may be TRBD1 (5 bases). Deletions cut 2 bases from V and 2 bases from J, with 7 bases between. The CDR3 is 13 amino acids. The germline CDR1 and CDR2 sequences are SGHRS and YFSETQ. CDR3 nucleotide sequence: TGCGCCAGCAGCTTTCAGGGTCAAGAGACCCAGTACTTC. This gives the protein CASSFQGQETQYF.

The gene calls are TRBV2 and TRBJ2-1; 8 bases are a match to TRBD2. V lost 5 bases to trimming and J lost 0 bases; unmatched junction nucleotides: 3. Germline V gene data show CDR1 as SNHLY and CDR2 as FYNNEI. The CDR3 spans 15 residues. CDR3 region: CASSLAGSSYNEQFF. The CDR3 DNA reads TGTGCCAGCAGTTTAGCGGGGAGCTCCTACAATGAGCAGTTCTTC. The full variable domain, its missing parts supplied by reference TRBV2 and TRBJ2-1, is EPEVTQTPSHQVTQMGQEVILRCVPISNHLYFYWYRQILGQKVEFLVSFYNNEISEKSEIFDDQFSVERPDGSNFTLKIRSTKLEDSAMYFCASSLAGSSYNEQFFGPGTRLTVL.

Turning to this clone: One junction end does not reproduce the germline sequence, and a read error may be involved. The rearrangement uses TRBV6-5 and TRBJ2-7, with 9 bases lining up with TRBD1. CDR3 length: 11 residues. The germline V gene encodes CDR1 MNHEY and CDR2 SVGAGI. The CDR3 sequence: CATGTGYDQYF. The DNA of the CDR3 is TGTGCCACAGGGACAGGGTACGATCAGTACTTC.

V and J are TRBV3-1 (or the pseudogene TRBV3-2) and TRBJ2-7; D possibly corresponds to TRBD2 (7 bases). This CDR3 comprises 12 residues. Germline loops: CDR1 LGHDT, CDR2 YNNKEL (reference sequence). Trimming stripped 5 bases from V and 10 bases from J, with 15 bases between. The DNA for the CDR3 is TGTGCCAGCAGCGCCACCGCGGGGGCACAGTACTTC. Translation gives CASSATAGAQYF.

The chain carries TRBV4-1 and TRBJ2-2; D might be TRBD2 (5 bases). Per the germline V gene, CDR1 is MGHRA and CDR2 is YSYEKL. There are 17 residues in the CDR3. V lost 0 bases, J lost 2 bases, and 13 bases lay in between. The CDR3 sequence: CASSQEDSLINTGELFF. In DNA form, the CDR3 reads TGCGCCAGCAGCCAAGAGGACTCGTTGATTAACACCGGGGAGCTGTTTTTT.

This chain links TRBV6-5 with TRBJ1-2, with D tentatively TRBD1 (5 bases). This CDR3 is built from 13 residues. Germline V gives CDR1 MNHEY, CDR2 SVGAGI. V lost 8 bases to trimming and J lost 1 base, with 11 bases between them. The CDR3 reads CASRTDSNYGYTF. CDR3 in DNA: TGTGCCAGCCGGACCGACAGTAACTATGGCTACACCTTC.

The chain has TRBV7-8 and TRBJ1-1; 7 nucleotides align to TRBD1. The germline CDR1 and CDR2 sequences are SGHVS and FQNEAQ. The CDR3 runs to 13 residues. J was trimmed by 5 bases and V by 3 bases; bases with no gene match: 3. The CDR3 spells CASSFSDRTEAFF. Written as DNA, the CDR3 is TGTGCCAGCAGCTTCTCGGACAGGACTGAAGCTTTCTTT.

The rearrangement uses TRBV7-9 and TRBJ1-1; 7 nucleotides match TRBD1. CDR1 and CDR2 (germline): SEHNR, FQNEAQ (reference sequence). CDR3 length equals 13 residues. J was trimmed by 11 bases and V by 4 bases; bases with no gene match: 10. As DNA, the CDR3 is TGTGCCAGCAGCTCCTTAGGACAGGAGGAGGCTTTCTTT. It yields the protein CASSSLGQEEAFF.

The genes are TRBV18 and TRBJ2-5; 8 nucleotides agree with TRBD1. Germline V gene sequence: CDR1 KGHSH, CDR2 LQKENI. With 3 bases clipped from V and 1 base from J, the junction kept 7 bases outside the gene matches. The CDR3 sequence is 16 residues long. The CDR3 nucleotides read TGTGCCAGCTCACCGACAGGGGACGTAATCCAAGAGACCCAGTACTTC. Its protein product is CASSPTGDVIQETQYF.

This sequence joins TRBV7-2 and TRBJ2-3; possibly TRBD2 for D (7 bases). V shed 1 base and J shed 2 bases, with 10 bases lying between them. Germline-derived CDR1 and CDR2 are SGHTA and FQGNSA. The CDR3 has 15 amino acids. The CDR3 DNA is TGTGCCAGCAGCTTAGGGGGGGGCCCCACAGATACGCAGTATTTT. Amino acid sequence: CASSLGGGPTDTQYF. Full variable domain (remainder filled in from reference TRBV7-2 and TRBJ2-3): GAGVSQSPSNKVTEKGKDVELRCDPISGHTALYWYRQSLGQGLEFLIYFQGNSAPDKSGLPSDRFSAERTGGSVSTLTIQRTQQEDSAVYLCASSLGGGPTDTQYFGPGTRLTVL.

The chain links TRBV11-2 to TRBJ1-4, with D tentatively TRBD1 (5 bases). Between the trimmed V and J ends, which lost 4 bases and 8 bases, there was a span of 11 bases. The CDR3 extends over 13 amino acids. Germline loops: CDR1 SGHAT, CDR2 FQNNGV. Here the CDR3 DNA reads TGTGCCAGCAGCTCCGGGGGTGGCGAAAAACTGTTTTTT. Protein sequence: CASSSGGGEKLFF.

This rearrangement joins TRBV5-6 to TRBJ1-3; the D gene is possibly TRBD1 (6 bases). V was trimmed by 4 bases and J by 2 bases, leaving 13 bases between them. CDR1 is SGHDT, CDR2 YYEEEE, per germline. The CDR3 sequence is 15 residues long. CDR3 protein: CASSTGSITGNTIYF. CDR3 bases: TGTGCCAGCAGCACAGGGTCTATCACTGGAAACACCATATATTTT.

The chain uses TRBV7-8 and TRBJ2-1; 11 bases line up with TRBD2. Germline V gene sequence: CDR1 SGHVS, CDR2 FQNEAQ. The V gene end was trimmed by 4 bases and the J gene end by 5 bases; junction bases not matched to a gene: 4. This CDR3 is 15 amino acids long. The CDR3 nucleotides read TGTGCCAGCAGCTCCGGGACTAGCGGACACAATGAGCAGTTCTTC. This gives the protein CASSSGTSGHNEQFF.

This clone occurred once. This chain links TRBV7-3 with TRBJ1-6, with D hard to call. Trimming cost V 3 bases and J 5 bases, with 14 bases left between them. Per germline, CDR1 SGHTA and CDR2 FQGTGA. The CDR3 length is 16 residues. CDR3: CASSLMRRGNNSPLHF. CDR3 nucleotides: TGTGCCAGCAGCTTGATGAGACGGGGAAATAATTCACCCCTCCACTTT.